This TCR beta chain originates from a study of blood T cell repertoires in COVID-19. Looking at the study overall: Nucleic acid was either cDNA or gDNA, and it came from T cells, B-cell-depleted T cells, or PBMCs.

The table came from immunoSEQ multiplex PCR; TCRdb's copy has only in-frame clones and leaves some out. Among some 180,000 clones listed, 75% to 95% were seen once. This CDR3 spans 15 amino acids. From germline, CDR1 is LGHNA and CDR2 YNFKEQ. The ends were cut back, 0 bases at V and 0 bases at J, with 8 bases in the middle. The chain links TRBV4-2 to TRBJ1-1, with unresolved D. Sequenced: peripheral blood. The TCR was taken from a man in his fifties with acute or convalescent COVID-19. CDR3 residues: CASSQDIGMNTEAFF. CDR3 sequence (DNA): TGTGCCAGCAGCCAAGATATCGGTATGAACACTGAAGCTTTCTTT.